This is a list of T cell receptor beta chains from one sample in a study of T cell responses to AZD1222 COVID-19 vaccine. Sequencing used immunoSEQ multiplex PCR; TCRdb keeps in-frame clones, though not all of them. The sample lists about 54,000 clones, approximately 79% seen once, with 9.5% to 13% in the top ten. This material consisted of peripheral blood, taken on day 0 of AZD1222 vaccination. The origin of the receptors is an adult in good health. Both conserved end residues are part of each CDR3. The D gene is left open where the match is weak. Size is omitted from some rows. Given values are once, few, many or a class for expanded clones.

clone_size j_call v_call d_call cdr3_nt cdr3_aa
- TRBJ2-5 TRBV29-1 - TGCAGCGTTGATGGCGGGGCCCAAGAGACCCAGTACTTC CSVDGGAQETQYF
- TRBJ2-7 TRBV30 - TGTGCCTGGAGTGGACGGTACGAGCAGTACTTC CAWSGRYEQYF
- TRBJ2-5 TRBV4-2 - TGTGCCAGCAGCCAAGATACAGGTTATCAAGAGACCCAGTACTTC CASSQDTGYQETQYF
- TRBJ2-2 TRBV5-4 - TGTGCCAGCAGCTTGGCCGGTACCGGGGAGCTGTTTTTT CASSLAGTGELFF
- TRBJ1-2 TRBV5-6 - TGTGCCAGCAGCTTGCCGGGCAAGAACTATGGCTACACCTTC CASSLPGKNYGYTF
- TRBJ1-1 TRBV29-1 TRBD1 TGCAGCGTCGGACAGGGCTCTGAAGCTTTCTTT CSVGQGSEAFF
few TRBJ1-1 TRBV9 - TGTGCCAGCAGCGGGAGCTACACAGGGAACACTGAAGCTTTCTTT CASSGSYTGNTEAFF
- TRBJ1-4 TRBV11-2 TRBD1 TGTGCCAGCAGCTTAGGGGGACAGGGAAATGAAAAACTGTTTTTT CASSLGGQGNEKLFF
- TRBJ1-4 TRBV4-3 TRBD1 TGCGCCAGCAGCCAAGAGGGACAGGCAATTAATGAAAAACTGTTTTTT CASSQEGQAINEKLFF
- TRBJ1-1 TRBV4-2 - TGTGCCAGCAGCGAAGCAGGGACTGAAGCTTTCTTT CASSEAGTEAFF
- TRBJ2-4 TRBV2 TRBD1 TGTGCCAGCGAAGATCAGGGGGTATCCAAAAACATTCAGTACTTC CASEDQGVSKNIQYF
- TRBJ1-1 TRBV6-5 - TGTGCCAGCAGTTATGATTCGGGAAGCGCTGAAGCTTTCTTT CASSYDSGSAEAFF
few TRBJ2-7 TRBV9 - TGTGCCAGCAGCGTAGGTGGCGGGACCAGGGAGCAGTACTTC CASSVGGGTREQYF
once TRBJ1-2 TRBV5-1 TRBD1 TGCGCCAGCAGCTCGACAGGGAACTATGGCTACACCTTC CASSSTGNYGYTF
medium-sized TRBJ1-6 TRBV2 TRBD1 TGTGCCAGCAGAGTTCAGGGGGCAGGTGTTAATTCACCCCTCCACTTT CASRVQGAGVNSPLHF
few TRBJ2-2 TRBV6-2/TRBV6-3 TRBD1 TGTGCCAGCAGTTCCGACAGGGGTGGAAACACCGGGGAGCTGTTTTTT CASSSDRGGNTGELFF
- TRBJ2-3 TRBV6-5 - TGTGCCAGCAGTTACGCAGACTGGGGGGTGGCAGATACGCAGTATTTT CASSYADWGVADTQYF
- TRBJ1-2 TRBV3-1/TRBV3-2 - TGTGCCAGCAGCCAGACTTGGGCGAGAGAAGTCTATGGCTACACCTTC CASSQTWAREVYGYTF
- TRBJ1-2 TRBV20-1 TRBD1 TGCAGTGCTAGTAGGATTAGGACAGGCTCTAACTATGGCTACACCTTC CSASRIRTGSNYGYTF
- TRBJ1-6 TRBV5-1 - TGCGCCAGCAGCTTGGACATGGTAGGCTCACCCCTCCACTTT CASSLDMVGSPLHF
- TRBJ1-2 TRBV14 - TGTGCCAGCAGCTCTCAGGGCTATGGCTACACCTTC CASSSQGYGYTF
- TRBJ1-2 TRBV21-1 - TGTGCCAGCAGTTACTTCCCGGGACAGACGTACTACTATGGCTACACCTTC CASSYFPGQTYYYGYTF
- TRBJ2-6 TRBV19 - TGTGCCAGTAGTATACGGGGCGCTGGGGCCAACGTCCTGACTTTC CASSIRGAGANVLTF
few TRBJ2-7 TRBV2 - TGTGCCAGCACCGTGAGCACCGTATTCCCCTACGAGCAGTACTTC CASTVSTVFPYEQYF
once TRBJ1-2 TRBV4-2 - TGTGCCAGCAGCCAAACCGATGGCTACACCTTC CASSQTDGYTF
once TRBJ1-1 TRBV5-4 - TGTGCCAGCAGCTTGCAGGCAGGGGTTACTGAAGCTTTCTTT CASSLQAGVTEAFF
- TRBJ2-7 TRBV6-5 TRBD1 TGTGCCAGCAGCGGTGCGGGACAGGGGTACGAGCAGTACTTC CASSGAGQGYEQYF
few TRBJ2-2 TRBV7-6 - TGTGCCAGCAGCCGGTCGGCGGGGGCCAACACCGGGGAGCTGTTTTTT CASSRSAGANTGELFF
- TRBJ1-5 TRBV6-5 - TGTGCCAGCAGTCTCGACAGGTCCAATCAGCCCCAGCATTTT CASSLDRSNQPQHF
medium-sized TRBJ2-1 TRBV9 - TGTGCCAGCAGCGTAGGGAACAATGAGCAGTTCTTC CASSVGNNEQFF
- TRBJ1-2 TRBV7-2 - TGTGCCAGCAGCAACCGGCAGACTGGCTACACCTTC CASSNRQTGYTF
- TRBJ1-2 TRBV6-1 - TGTGCCAGCAGTGAGAGACAGGCGACTAACTATGGCTACACCTTC CASSERQATNYGYTF
- TRBJ2-5 TRBV7-9 TRBD1 TGTGCCAGCACCACAGGGACAGGGGAAGAGACCCAGTACTTC CASTTGTGEETQYF
- TRBJ1-2 TRBV6-5 TRBD1 TGTGCCAGCAGTTCCCGACAGGGCCGTGGGGGCTACACCTTC CASSSRQGRGGYTF
- TRBJ2-3 TRBV5-4 - TGTGCCAGCAGCTTGGCCGGTCGACCCCCAGATACGCAGTATTTT CASSLAGRPPDTQYF
- TRBJ1-5 TRBV19 - TGTGCCAGCCACAGGGCTTATAGCAATCAGCCCCAGCATTTT CASHRAYSNQPQHF
once TRBJ1-5 TRBV12-3/TRBV12-4 - TGTGCCAGTGGGGCAGGGGATCATCAGCCCCAGCATTTT CASGAGDHQPQHF
- TRBJ2-1 TRBV28 - TGTGCCAGCAGTTTGGCGGGACTCTACAATGAGCAGTTCTTC CASSLAGLYNEQFF
- TRBJ1-2 TRBV6-5 - TGTGCCAGCAGTCCCGCCCCTGGGGGCTATGGCTACACCTTC CASSPAPGGYGYTF
- TRBJ1-6 TRBV27 - TGTGCCAGCAGTTTAGGCGCCAGGTTCCTTAATTCACCCCTCCACTTT CASSLGARFLNSPLHF
- TRBJ2-1 TRBV7-6 TRBD2 TGTGCCAGCAGCTTAGCGGGGGGCGGGAGGGCCCTAGGTGAGCAGTTCTTC CASSLAGGGRALGEQFF
few TRBJ2-7 TRBV19 TRBD1 TGTGCCAGTAGTCTAGGGGGCAACAACGAGCAGTACTTC CASSLGGNNEQYF
few TRBJ1-2 TRBV7-9 TRBD1 TGTGCCAGCAGCTTAGCCAATGCAGGGGGAAGGATCTATGGCTACACCTTC CASSLANAGGRIYGYTF
- TRBJ1-6 TRBV18 TRBD1 TGTGCCAGCTCACGGGAGGGACAGGTTAATTCACCCCTCCACTTT CASSREGQVNSPLHF
- TRBJ2-2 TRBV5-1 TRBD1 TGCGCCAGCAGCTTAGGACAGGGTAGCACCGGGGAGCTGTTTTTT CASSLGQGSTGELFF
- TRBJ2-2 TRBV7-2 TRBD2 TGTGCCAGCAGCTTAGGCACGAGCGGGGGCGGGACCGGGGAGCTGTTTTTT CASSLGTSGGGTGELFF
- TRBJ2-7 TRBV7-6 - TGTGCCAGCAGCTTAGGACCACGGACCGGGTACGAGCAGTACTTC CASSLGPRTGYEQYF
- TRBJ1-2 TRBV28 - TGTGCCAGCAGGGGAGTCACCCACTATGGCTACACCTTC CASRGVTHYGYTF
- TRBJ2-1 TRBV7-2 - TGTGCCAGCAGCTTAGTCAATGAGCAGTTCTTC CASSLVNEQFF
- TRBJ2-5 TRBV28 - TGTGCCAGCAGCCCCAGACGGGGAGGAGGGACAAGAGAGACCCAGTACTTC CASSPRRGGGTRETQYF
few TRBJ2-2 TRBV19 TRBD1 TGTGCCAGTAACCTCGGGACAGGGTCTGGGGAGCTGTTTTTT CASNLGTGSGELFF
- TRBJ2-7 TRBV5-6 TRBD1 TGTGCCAGCAGCTGGGACAGGGATGGCGAGCAGTACTTC CASSWDRDGEQYF
- TRBJ1-4 TRBV28 - TGTGCCAGCAGTTTGAGTGAAAAACTGTTTTTT CASSLSEKLFF
- TRBJ1-2 TRBV16 - TGTGCCAGCAGCCAATCCCAGGGCGGCTATGGCTACACCTTC CASSQSQGGYGYTF